This T cell receptor beta chain is drawn from a study of long-term antiretroviral therapy in people with HIV (dated by TCRdb to between 2022 and 2023). Turning to the overall study: Collection of the earliest samples took place about a decade ahead of the 2015 WHO recommendation for immediate ART, at a time when ART was typically delayed until CD4 counts fell. A retrospective serial study tested whether changes in peripheral blood TRB repertoire composition and diversity were associated with ART initiation and durable HIV suppression. About 40% of the roughly 30 participants with HIV were female. No cross-contamination during QIAcube processing was seen in test extractions of a monoclonal T-cell line run alongside around 34 polyclonal samples. The cohort contributed about 200 cryopreserved PBMC samples from under 35 adults with confirmed HIV infection, collected serially over a mean of approximately 6 years (range 1-12).

This clone was seen a few times. Its antigen is still unknown. Per-nucleotide qualities are absent, and no much larger clonotype sits a single base away. Study-wide conclusions, independent of this receptor: Since PBMC availability was limited, sequencing covered only the TCR beta chain, with no alpha chain pairing. Samples dated from 2004 to 2017, and the ART regimens used may be less effective than current ones. Inferences about post-ART repertoire changes are limited because no data were available on ART adherence, viral resistance or therapy changes. ART initiation was associated with a significant increase in TRB diversity, but diversity stayed significantly below transplant donor controls even after long-term ART. Unsorted PBMC were profiled instead of sorted CD4+ and CD8+ T cells because pre-ART samples had limited cell numbers. Expanded TRB clones identified before ART initiation dominated the repertoire across all time points, though the dominance fluctuated and decreased in many PLHIV after ART. HIV repertoires had narrower CDR3 length ranges than controls, and the network structure suggested an antigen-experienced repertoire that shifted only slightly toward naive after ART.

Participants were included only if at least one PBMC sample before ART initiation and at least two post-ART samples were available. Every participant with HIV received treatment in the United States of America. Before DNA extraction, cryopreserved samples of about 0.95-11 million PBMC were thawed and washed. At the time of the earliest PBMC sample, participants with HIV were aged between about 23 and 55 years. PBMC samples from each participant spanned 1-4 timepoints before ART initiation and 2-8 timepoints after ART initiation, with a median of 7 samples. For every participant, serial HIV viral load, CD4+ T-cell count, ART history and demographic data were obtained. Genomic DNA was extracted from unsorted PBMC with a Qiagen kit on a QIAcube, processed in batches of 12 samples. The immunoSEQ hsTCRB v3.0 assay was used at survey level resolution to sequence the TRB variable region. A depth of about 35,000-55,000 T-cell genomes per sample was targeted for TRB sequencing. Pooled TRB libraries were sequenced on an Illumina MiSeq with a v3 150-cycle kit. The source study handled its data this way. Repertoire analysis ran in R within a reproducible Nextflow workflow covering QC, data transformation and analysis. Custom analyses were implemented in LymphoSeq2, an R package for AIRR-Seq data exploration. After excluding a few samples that yielded fewer than 5000 total TRB sequences, approximately 180 HIV repertoires remained for analysis. Among the roughly 190 retained HIV repertoires, 59 were collected before ART initiation and around 130 after ART initiation. Repertoires were downsampled to 5000 TRB nucleotide sequences, with summary statistics averaged over 100 downsampling iterations. TRB sequences were retained for analysis only if CDR3 regions of at least seven amino acids were present. A Shannon entropy-derived clonality score and the Gini coefficient were used to measure diversity. In the repertoire networks, any two of the top 5000 CDR3 amino acid sequences were connected whenever the two sequences differed by an edit distance of one. For TRB CDR3 amino acid sequences, GLIPH2 was used to predict antigen specificity groups and MHC restriction. To flag known CMV, EBV, HIV or tissue antigen associations, CDR3 amino acid sequences were matched against VDJdb and McPAS-TCR. Pre-ART, post-ART and control groups were compared with Wilcoxon signed-rank tests and Holm-Bonferroni correction. Imported from immuneACCESS, the table was reduced by TCRdb to in-frame sequences with V and J called. These copies leave out some clones; in studies compared against another copy, an unresolved V gene accounts for under half, and the cause of the remainder is not known. V, J and clone size were drawn from that table, and D and trimming were deduced from the DNA. The sample yields about 13,000 clones; 75% to 85% were counted once. Under 20% of the sample belongs to the ten largest clones.

From the germline V gene, CDR1 is SQVTM and CDR2 is ANQGSEA. V and J are truncated by 3 bases and 8 bases respectively, leaving an intervening sequence of 22 bases. Counted from cysteine to phenylalanine, this CDR3 has 15 amino acids. Only the CDR3 portion is preserved as DNA: 45 bases, with reading frame beginning at the first base. The TCR was taken from a man aged 40-50 years with HIV. The input for sequencing was unsorted PBMCs, taken 1.3 years before starting antiretroviral therapy. The V gene is TRBV29-1 and the J gene is TRBJ1-2; the D gene is perhaps TRBD1, on 5 matching bases. The CDR3 amino acid sequence is: CSVDRGPKGQKGYTF. Here is the DNA: TGCAGCGTTGACCGAGGACCCAAGGGGCAGAAGGGCTACACCTTC. Beyond the CDR3, the reference TRBV29-1 and TRBJ1-2 genes provide the residues; the full variable domain reads: SAVISQKPSRDICQRGTSLTIQCQVDSQVTMMFWYRQQPGQSLTLIATANQGSEATYESGFVIDKFPISRPNLTFSTLTVSNMSPEDSSIYLCSVDRGPKGQKGYTFGSGTRLTVV.